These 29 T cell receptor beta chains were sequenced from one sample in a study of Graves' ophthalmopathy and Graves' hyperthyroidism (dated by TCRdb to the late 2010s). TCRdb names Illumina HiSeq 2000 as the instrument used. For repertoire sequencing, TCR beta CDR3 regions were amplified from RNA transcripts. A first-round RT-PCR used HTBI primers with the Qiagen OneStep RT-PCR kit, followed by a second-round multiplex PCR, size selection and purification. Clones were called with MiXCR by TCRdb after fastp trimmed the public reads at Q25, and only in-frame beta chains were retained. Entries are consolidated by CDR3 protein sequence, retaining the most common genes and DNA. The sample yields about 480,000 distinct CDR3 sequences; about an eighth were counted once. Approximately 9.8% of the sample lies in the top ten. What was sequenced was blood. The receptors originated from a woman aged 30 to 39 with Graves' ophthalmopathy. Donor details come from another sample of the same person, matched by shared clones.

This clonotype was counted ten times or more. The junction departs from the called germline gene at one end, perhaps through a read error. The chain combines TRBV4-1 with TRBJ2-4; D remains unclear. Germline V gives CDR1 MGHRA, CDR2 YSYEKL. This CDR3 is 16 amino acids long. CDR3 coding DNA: TGCGCCAGCAGCCAAGGGTATCTGGGCGCCAAAAACATTAAGTACTTC. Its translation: CASSQGYLGAKNIKYF.

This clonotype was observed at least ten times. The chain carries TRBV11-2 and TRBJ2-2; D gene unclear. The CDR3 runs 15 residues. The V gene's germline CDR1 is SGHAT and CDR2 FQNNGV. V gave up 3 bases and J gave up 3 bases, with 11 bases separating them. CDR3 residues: CASSFQIRDTGELFF. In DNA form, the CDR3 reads TGTGCCAGCAGCTTTCAGATACGTGACACCGGGGAGCTGTTTTTT.

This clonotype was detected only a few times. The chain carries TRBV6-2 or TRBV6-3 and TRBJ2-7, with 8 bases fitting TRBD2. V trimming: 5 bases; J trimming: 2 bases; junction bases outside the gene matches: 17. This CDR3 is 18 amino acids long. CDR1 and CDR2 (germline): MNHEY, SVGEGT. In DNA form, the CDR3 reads TGTGCCAGCAGTCCCCGGGCTAGCGGGCCCGCGTATGCCTACGAGCAGTACTTC. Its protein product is CASSPRASGPAYAYEQYF.

The CDR3 DNA is TGTGCCAGCAGGTATAACAGGGATCAGCCCCAGCATTTT. This encodes CASRYNRDQPQHF. The chain carries TRBV6-2 or TRBV6-3 and TRBJ1-5; tentative D call: TRBD1 (6 bases). Trimming removed 6 bases from V and 5 bases from J, with 11 bases in between. The CDR3 has 13 amino acids. Looked up from germline, CDR1 is MNHEY and CDR2 is SVGEGT.

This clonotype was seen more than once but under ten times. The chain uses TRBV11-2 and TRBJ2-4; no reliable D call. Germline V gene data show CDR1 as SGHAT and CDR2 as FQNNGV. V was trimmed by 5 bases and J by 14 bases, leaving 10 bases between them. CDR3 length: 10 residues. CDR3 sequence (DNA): TGTGCCAGCAGCCAACGTGTTAAGTACTTC. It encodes CASSQRVKYF.

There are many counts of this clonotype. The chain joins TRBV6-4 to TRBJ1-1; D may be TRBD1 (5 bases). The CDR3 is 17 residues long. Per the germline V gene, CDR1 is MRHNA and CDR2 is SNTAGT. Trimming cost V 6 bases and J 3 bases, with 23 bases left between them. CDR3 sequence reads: CASRPGTLVSPHTEAFF. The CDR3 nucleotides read TGTGCCAGCAGACCCGGGACCCTCGTTAGCCCTCACACTGAAGCTTTCTTT.

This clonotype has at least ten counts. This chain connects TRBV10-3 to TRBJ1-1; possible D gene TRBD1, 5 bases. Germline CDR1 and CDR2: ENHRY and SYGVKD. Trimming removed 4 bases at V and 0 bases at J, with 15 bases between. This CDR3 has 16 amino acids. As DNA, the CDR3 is TGTGCCATCAGTGCGGGGGGGAGAGGGATGAACACTGAAGCTTTCTTT. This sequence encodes CAISAGGRGMNTEAFF.

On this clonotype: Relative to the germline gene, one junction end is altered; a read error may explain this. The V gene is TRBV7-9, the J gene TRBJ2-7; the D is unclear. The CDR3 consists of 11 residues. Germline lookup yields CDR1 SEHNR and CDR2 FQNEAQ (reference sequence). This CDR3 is CASTWSYDQYF. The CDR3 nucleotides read TGTGCCAGCACTTGGAGCTACGATCAGTACTTC.

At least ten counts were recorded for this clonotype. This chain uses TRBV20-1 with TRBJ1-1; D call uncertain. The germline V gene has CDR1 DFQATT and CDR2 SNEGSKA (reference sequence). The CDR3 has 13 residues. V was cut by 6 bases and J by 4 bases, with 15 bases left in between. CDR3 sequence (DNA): TGCAGTGCGACGCCAACACATCGCACTGAAGCTTTCTTT. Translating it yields CSATPTHRTEAFF.

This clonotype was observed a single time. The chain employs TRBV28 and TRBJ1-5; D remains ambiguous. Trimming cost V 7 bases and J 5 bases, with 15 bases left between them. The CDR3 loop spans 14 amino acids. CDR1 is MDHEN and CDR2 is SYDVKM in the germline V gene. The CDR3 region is CASTSWGDDQPQHF. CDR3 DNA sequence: TGTGCCAGCACTAGCTGGGGTGACGATCAGCCCCAGCATTTT.

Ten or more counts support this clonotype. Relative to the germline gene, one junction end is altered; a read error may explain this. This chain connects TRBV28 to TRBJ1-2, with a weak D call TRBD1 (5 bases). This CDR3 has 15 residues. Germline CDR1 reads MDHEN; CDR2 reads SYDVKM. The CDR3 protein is CASGLRETGIYGYTF. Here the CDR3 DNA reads TGTGCCAGCGGTTTAAGAGAAACAGGAATCTATGGCTACACCTTC.

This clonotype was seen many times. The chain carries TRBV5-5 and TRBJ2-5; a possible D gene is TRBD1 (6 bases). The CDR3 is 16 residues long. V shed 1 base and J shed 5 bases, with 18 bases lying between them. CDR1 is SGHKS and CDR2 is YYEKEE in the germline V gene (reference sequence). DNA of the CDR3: TGTGCCAGCAGCTTGTCTTCAGGGGCGTCCCGGGAGACCCAGTACTTC. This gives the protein CASSLSSGASRETQYF. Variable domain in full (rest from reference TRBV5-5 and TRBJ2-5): DAGVTQSPTHLIKTRGQQVTLRCSPISGHKSVSWYQQVLGQGPQFIFQYYEKEERGRGNFPDRFSARQFPNYSSELNVNALLLGDSALYLCASSLSSGASRETQYFGPGTRLLVL.

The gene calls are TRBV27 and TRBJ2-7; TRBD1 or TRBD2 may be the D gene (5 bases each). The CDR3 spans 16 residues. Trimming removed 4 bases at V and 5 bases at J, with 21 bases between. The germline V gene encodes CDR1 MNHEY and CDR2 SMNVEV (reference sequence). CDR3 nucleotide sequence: TGTGCCAGCAGTTCCCATCTAGGGGACCCTGGTGACGAGCAGTACTTC. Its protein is CASSSHLGDPGDEQYF.

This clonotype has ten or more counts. In DNA, the CDR3 is TGTGCCAGCAGCGGTTCAGCGGGAGCGGGGATTTACTACGAGCAGTACTTC. Translating gives CASSGSAGAGIYYEQYF. The rearrangement uses TRBV7-2 and TRBJ2-7; 8 bases agree with TRBD2. V trimming: 5 bases; J trimming: 3 bases; junction bases outside the gene matches: 15. The CDR3 spans 17 residues. The V gene's germline CDR1 is SGHTA and CDR2 FQGNSA.

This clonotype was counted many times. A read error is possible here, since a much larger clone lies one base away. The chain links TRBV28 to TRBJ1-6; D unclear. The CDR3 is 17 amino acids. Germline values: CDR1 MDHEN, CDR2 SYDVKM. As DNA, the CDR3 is TGTGCCAGCAGGAAGTTCAACCAACTACGTGGTAATTCACACCTCCACTTT. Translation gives CASRKFNQLRGNSHLHF.

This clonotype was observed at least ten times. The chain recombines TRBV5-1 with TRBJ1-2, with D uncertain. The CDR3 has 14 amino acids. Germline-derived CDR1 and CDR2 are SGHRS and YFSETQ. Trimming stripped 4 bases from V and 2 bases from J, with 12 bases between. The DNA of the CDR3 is TGCGCCAGCAGCCCGCAACAGACAAACTATGGCTACACCTTC. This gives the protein CASSPQQTNYGYTF. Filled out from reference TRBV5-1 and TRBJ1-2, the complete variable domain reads KAGVTQTPRYLIKTRGQQVTLSCSPISGHRSVSWYQQTPGQGLQFLFEYFSETQRNKGNFPGRFSGRQFSNSRSEMNVSTLELGDSALYLCASSPQQTNYGYTFGSGTRLTVV.

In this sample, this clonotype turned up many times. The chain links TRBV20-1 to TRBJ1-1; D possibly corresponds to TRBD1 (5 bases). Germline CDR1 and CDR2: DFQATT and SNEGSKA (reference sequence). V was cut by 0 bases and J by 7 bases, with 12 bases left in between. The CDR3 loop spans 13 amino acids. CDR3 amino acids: CSAREFSGHEAFF. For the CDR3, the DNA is TGCAGTGCTAGAGAATTTAGCGGACATGAAGCTTTCTTT.

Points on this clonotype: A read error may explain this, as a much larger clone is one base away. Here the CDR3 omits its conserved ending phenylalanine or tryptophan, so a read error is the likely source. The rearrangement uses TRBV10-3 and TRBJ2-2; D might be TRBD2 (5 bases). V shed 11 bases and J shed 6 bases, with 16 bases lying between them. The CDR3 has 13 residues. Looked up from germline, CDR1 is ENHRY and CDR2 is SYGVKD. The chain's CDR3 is CASRPAAAGELFL. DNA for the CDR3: TGTGCCTCCCGGCCAGCGGCGGCCGGGGAGCTGTTTTTG.

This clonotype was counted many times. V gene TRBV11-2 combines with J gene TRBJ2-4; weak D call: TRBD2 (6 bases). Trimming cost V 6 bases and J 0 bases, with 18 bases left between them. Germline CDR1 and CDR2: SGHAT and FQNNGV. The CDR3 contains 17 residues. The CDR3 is CASSSIRSGVAKNIQYF. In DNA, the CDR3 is TGTGCCAGCAGTTCGATCCGTAGCGGAGTAGCCAAAAACATTCAGTACTTC.

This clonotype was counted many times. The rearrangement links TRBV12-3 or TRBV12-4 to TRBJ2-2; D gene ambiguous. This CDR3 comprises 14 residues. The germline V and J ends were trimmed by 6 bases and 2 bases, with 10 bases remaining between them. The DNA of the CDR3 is TGTGCCAGCAGACCGGGCCTTAACACCGGGGAGCTGTTTTTT. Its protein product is CASRPGLNTGELFF.

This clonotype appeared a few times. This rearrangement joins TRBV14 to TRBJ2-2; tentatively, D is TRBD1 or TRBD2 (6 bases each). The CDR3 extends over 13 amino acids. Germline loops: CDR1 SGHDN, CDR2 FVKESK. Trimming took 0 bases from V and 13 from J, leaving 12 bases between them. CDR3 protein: CASSQDRGGSLFF. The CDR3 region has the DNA TGTGCCAGCAGCCAAGACAGGGGAGGTTCGCTGTTTTTT.

In DNA form, the CDR3 reads TGCAGTGCTAGAAATATTTTGAGGGACAGGGTGCACGAGCAGTACTTC. Translating gives CSARNILRDRVHEQYF. The chain links TRBV20-1 to TRBJ2-7; 9 bases fit TRBD1. CDR3 length equals 16 residues. V was pared by 2 bases and J by 5 bases, with 13 bases of the junction left unmatched. Per germline, CDR1 DFQATT and CDR2 SNEGSKA (reference sequence).

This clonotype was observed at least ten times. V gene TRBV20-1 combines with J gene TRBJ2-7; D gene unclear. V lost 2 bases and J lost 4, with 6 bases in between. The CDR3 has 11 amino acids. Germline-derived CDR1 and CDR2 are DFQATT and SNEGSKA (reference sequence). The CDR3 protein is CSARRNYEQYF. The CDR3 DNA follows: TGCAGTGCTAGAAGGAATTACGAGCAGTACTTC.

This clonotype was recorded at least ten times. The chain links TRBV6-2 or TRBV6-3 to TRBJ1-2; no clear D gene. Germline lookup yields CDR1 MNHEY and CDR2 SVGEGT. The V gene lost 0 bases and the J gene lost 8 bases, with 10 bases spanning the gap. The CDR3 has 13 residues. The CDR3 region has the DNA TGTGCCAGCAGTTACTCGATGGGGAGCGGCTACACCTTC. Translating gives CASSYSMGSGYTF.

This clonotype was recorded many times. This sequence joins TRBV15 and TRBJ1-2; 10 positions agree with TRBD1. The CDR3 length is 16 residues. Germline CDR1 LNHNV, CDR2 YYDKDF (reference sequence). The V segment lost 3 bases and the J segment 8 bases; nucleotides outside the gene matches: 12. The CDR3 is CATSSQTGTGVEGYTF. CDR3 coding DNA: TGTGCCACCAGCAGCCAAACCGGGACAGGGGTTGAAGGCTACACCTTC.

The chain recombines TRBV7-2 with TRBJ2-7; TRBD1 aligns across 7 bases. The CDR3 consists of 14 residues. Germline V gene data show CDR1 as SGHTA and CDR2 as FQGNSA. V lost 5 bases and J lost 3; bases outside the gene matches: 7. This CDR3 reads CASSQGTVLYEQYF. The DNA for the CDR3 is TGTGCCAGCAGCCAAGGGACAGTCCTCTACGAGCAGTACTTC.

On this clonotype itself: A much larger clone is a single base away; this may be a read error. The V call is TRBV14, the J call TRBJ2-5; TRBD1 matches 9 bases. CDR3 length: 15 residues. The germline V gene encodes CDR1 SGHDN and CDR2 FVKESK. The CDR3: CASSQGDRVEDTQYF. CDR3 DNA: TGTGCCAGCAGCCAAGGGGACAGGGTTGAAGATACCCAGTACTTC.

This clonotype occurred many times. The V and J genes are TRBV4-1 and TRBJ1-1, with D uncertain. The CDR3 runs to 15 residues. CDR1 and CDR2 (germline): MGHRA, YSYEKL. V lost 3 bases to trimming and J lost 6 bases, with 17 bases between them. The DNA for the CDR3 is TGCGCCAGCAGCCAGCGAGGCCAGAGGAGCGCTGAAGCTTTCTTT. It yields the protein CASSQRGQRSAEAFF.

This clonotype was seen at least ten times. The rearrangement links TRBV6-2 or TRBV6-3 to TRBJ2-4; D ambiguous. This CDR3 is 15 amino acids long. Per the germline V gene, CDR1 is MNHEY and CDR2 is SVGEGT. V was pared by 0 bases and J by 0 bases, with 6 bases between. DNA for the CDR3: TGTGCCAGCAGTTACTCCGGGCCAGCCAAAAACATTCAGTACTTC. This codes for CASSYSGPAKNIQYF.